Listed below are T cell receptor beta chains from one sample, sequenced in a study of shared clonotypes between healthy human individuals. Clones were sequenced by immunoSEQ multiplex PCR, and TCRdb holds only the in-frame ones, with some missing. This table has fewer than 850,000 clones, around 72% appearing once. The sample taken for sequencing was memory CD4+ T cells sorted from blood. These receptor sequences come from a woman in her twenties or thirties in good health. The CDR3 runs from the conserved cysteine through the conserved F or W. The D gene is left open where the match is weak. Only part of the rows carry a size: once, few, many, or a class if the clone is expanded.

j_gene: TRBJ2-4
d_gene: TRBD2
v_gene: TRBV2
abundance: many
CDR3aa: CASNREGRGNIQYF
CDR3nt: TGTGCCAGCAATAGGGAGGGGAGGGGTAACATTCAGTACTTC

j_gene: TRBJ2-3
d_gene: .
v_gene: TRBV6-6
abundance: .
CDR3aa: CASSASTDTQYF
CDR3nt: TGTGCCAGCAGCGCTAGCACAGATACGCAGTATTTT

j_gene: TRBJ2-1
d_gene: TRBD2
v_gene: TRBV5-6
abundance: few
CDR3aa: CASSLLQGTSGSNEQFF
CDR3nt: TGTGCCAGCAGCTTACTTCAGGGGACTAGCGGGAGTAATGAGCAGTTCTTC

j_gene: TRBJ2-2
d_gene: .
v_gene: TRBV28
abundance: .
CDR3aa: CASSPAGTANTGELFF
CDR3nt: TGTGCCAGCAGTCCAGCCGGGACGGCGAACACCGGGGAGCTGTTTTTT

j_gene: TRBJ1-2
d_gene: .
v_gene: TRBV5-4
abundance: few
CDR3aa: CASSLGSSLLYGYTF
CDR3nt: TGTGCCAGCAGCTTGGGGTCTTCCTTACTATATGGCTACACCTTC

j_gene: TRBJ2-1
d_gene: TRBD1
v_gene: TRBV16
abundance: .
CDR3aa: CASSQTLGGFEQFF
CDR3nt: TGTGCCAGCAGCCAAACCTTAGGGGGCTTTGAGCAGTTCTTC

j_gene: TRBJ2-7
d_gene: .
v_gene: TRBV5-5
abundance: many
CDR3aa: CASSLDQGYEQYF
CDR3nt: TGTGCCAGCAGCTTGGATCAGGGCTACGAGCAGTACTTC

j_gene: TRBJ2-2
d_gene: .
v_gene: TRBV5-1
abundance: .
CDR3aa: CASSLTDGGELFF
CDR3nt: TGCGCCAGCAGCCTCACAGACGGCGGGGAGCTGTTTTTT

j_gene: TRBJ1-2
d_gene: TRBD1
v_gene: TRBV10-3
abundance: medium-sized
CDR3aa: CAIGWGQGDNYGYTF
CDR3nt: TGTGCTATCGGGTGGGGACAGGGCGATAACTATGGCTACACCTTC

j_gene: TRBJ1-1
d_gene: .
v_gene: TRBV2
abundance: .
CDR3aa: CASSEGRRAEAFF
CDR3nt: TGTGCCAGCAGTGAAGGGAGGAGGGCTGAAGCTTTCTTT

j_gene: TRBJ2-3
d_gene: .
v_gene: TRBV5-1
abundance: .
CDR3aa: CASSLVGRSEDTQYF
CDR3nt: TGCGCCAGCAGCTTGGTCGGCAGGTCCGAAGATACGCAGTATTTT

j_gene: TRBJ2-1
d_gene: .
v_gene: TRBV11-2
abundance: .
CDR3aa: CASSLKRAGSSYNEQFF
CDR3nt: TGTGCCAGCAGCTTAAAGAGGGCGGGTAGCTCCTACAATGAGCAGTTCTTC

j_gene: TRBJ1-1
d_gene: .
v_gene: TRBV7-6
abundance: few
CDR3aa: CASSLGTASMNTEAFF
CDR3nt: TGTGCCAGCAGCTTAGGGACAGCAAGTATGAACACTGAAGCTTTCTTT

j_gene: TRBJ1-5
d_gene: .
v_gene: TRBV28
abundance: .
CDR3aa: CASTLAPGAQPQHF
CDR3nt: TGTGCCAGCACCCTTGCGCCCGGGGCTCAGCCCCAGCATTTT

j_gene: TRBJ2-3
d_gene: .
v_gene: TRBV2
abundance: .
CDR3aa: CASSGTGKRDTQYF
CDR3nt: TGTGCCAGCAGTGGTACAGGGAAGAGAGATACGCAGTATTTT

j_gene: TRBJ2-7
d_gene: TRBD1
v_gene: TRBV6-4
abundance: .
CDR3aa: CASNTNRGIGSYEQYF
CDR3nt: TGTGCCAGCAATACGAACAGGGGGATTGGCTCCTACGAGCAGTACTTC

j_gene: TRBJ2-5
d_gene: .
v_gene: TRBV11-2
abundance: .
CDR3aa: CASSPVRDSQETQYF
CDR3nt: TGTGCCAGCAGCCCCGTGCGGGACAGTCAAGAGACCCAGTACTTC

j_gene: TRBJ2-1
d_gene: .
v_gene: TRBV25-1
abundance: .
CDR3aa: CASSEYLGAEQFF
CDR3nt: TGTGCCAGCAGTGAATACTTGGGGGCTGAGCAGTTCTTC

j_gene: TRBJ1-2
d_gene: .
v_gene: TRBV6-5
abundance: once
CDR3aa: CASSWQGPTAYGYTF
CDR3nt: TGTGCCAGCAGTTGGCAGGGGCCAACTGCCTATGGCTACACCTTC

j_gene: TRBJ1-4
d_gene: .
v_gene: TRBV6-6
abundance: .
CDR3aa: CASTPGSTNEKLFF
CDR3nt: TGTGCCAGCACACCGGGGTCAACTAATGAAAAACTGTTTTTT